The clone carrying this T cell receptor (beta chain) occurred a few times. Its matching antigen is unknown. This entry comes from a study of T cells after yellow fever vaccination. Study results and caveats: Re-detected after boosting: most primary clones, 96% of CD4 and over 80% of CD8.

Generation of TCR cDNA used 5'RACE template switching (which added a universal primer site and UMIs). One entry per CDR3 protein results from TCRdb running MiXCR on the 5' RACE reads. This table holds approximately 350,000 distinct CDR3 sequences, 11% found once. This sample comprised PBMCs, obtained on the day of the first yellow fever vaccination. The sequence was collected from a man younger than 35 who received the YFV17D yellow fever vaccine.

CDR3 residues: CASSSGNVNQPQHF. CDR3 coding DNA: TGTGCCAGCAGCTCTGGGAACGTCAATCAGCCCCAGCATTTT. This chain joins TRBV7-6 and TRBJ1-5; D remains ambiguous. CDR3 length: 14 amino acids. The germline V gene encodes CDR1 SGHVS and CDR2 FNYEAQ. V shed 4 bases and J shed 3 bases, with 10 bases lying between them.